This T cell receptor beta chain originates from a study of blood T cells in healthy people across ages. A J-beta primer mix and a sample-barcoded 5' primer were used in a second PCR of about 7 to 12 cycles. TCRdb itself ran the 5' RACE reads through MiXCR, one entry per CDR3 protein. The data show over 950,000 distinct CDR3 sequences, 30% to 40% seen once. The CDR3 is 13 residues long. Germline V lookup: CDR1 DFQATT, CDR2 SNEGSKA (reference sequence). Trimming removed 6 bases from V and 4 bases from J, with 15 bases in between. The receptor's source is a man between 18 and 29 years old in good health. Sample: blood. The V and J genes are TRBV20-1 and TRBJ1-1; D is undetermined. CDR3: CSAALRRATEAFF. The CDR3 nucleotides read TGCAGTGCCGCCTTAAGGAGGGCCACTGAAGCTTTCTTT.